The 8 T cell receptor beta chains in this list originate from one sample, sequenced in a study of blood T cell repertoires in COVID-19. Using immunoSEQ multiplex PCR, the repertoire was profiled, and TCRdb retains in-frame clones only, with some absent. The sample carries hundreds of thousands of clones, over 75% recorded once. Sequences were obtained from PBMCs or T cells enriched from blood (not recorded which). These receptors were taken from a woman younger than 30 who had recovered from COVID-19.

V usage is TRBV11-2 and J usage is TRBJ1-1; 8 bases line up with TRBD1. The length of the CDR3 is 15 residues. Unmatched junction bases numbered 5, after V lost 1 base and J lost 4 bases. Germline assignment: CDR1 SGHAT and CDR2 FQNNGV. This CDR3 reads CASSLVGDRGTEAFF. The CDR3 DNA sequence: TGTGCCAGCAGCTTAGTAGGCGACAGGGGCACTGAAGCTTTCTTT.

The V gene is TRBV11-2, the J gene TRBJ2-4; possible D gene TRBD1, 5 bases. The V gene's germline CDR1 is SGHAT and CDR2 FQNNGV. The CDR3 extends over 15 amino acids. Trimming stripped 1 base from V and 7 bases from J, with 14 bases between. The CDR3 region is CASSLVQGPGNIQYF. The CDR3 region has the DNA TGTGCCAGCAGCTTAGTGCAGGGCCCAGGGAACATTCAGTACTTC.

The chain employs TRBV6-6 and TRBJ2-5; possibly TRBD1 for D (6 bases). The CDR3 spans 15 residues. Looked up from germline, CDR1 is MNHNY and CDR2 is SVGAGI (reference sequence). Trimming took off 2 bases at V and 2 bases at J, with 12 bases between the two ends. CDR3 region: CASSYPSQGQETQYF. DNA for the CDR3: TGTGCCAGCAGTTACCCATCACAGGGTCAAGAGACCCAGTACTTC.

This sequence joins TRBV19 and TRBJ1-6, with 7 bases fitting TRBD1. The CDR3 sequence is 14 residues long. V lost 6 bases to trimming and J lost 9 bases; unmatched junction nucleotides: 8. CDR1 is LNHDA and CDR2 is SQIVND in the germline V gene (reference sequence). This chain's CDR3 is CASSLERGLSPLHF. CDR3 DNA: TGTGCCAGTAGCCTGGAAAGGGGGCTTTCACCCCTCCACTTT.

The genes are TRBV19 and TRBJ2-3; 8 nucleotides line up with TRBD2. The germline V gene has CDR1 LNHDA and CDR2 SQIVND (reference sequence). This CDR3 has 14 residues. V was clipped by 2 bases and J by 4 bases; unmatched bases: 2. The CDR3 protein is CASSITGGADTQYF. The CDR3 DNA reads TGTGCCAGTAGTATAACGGGGGGGGCAGATACGCAGTATTTT.

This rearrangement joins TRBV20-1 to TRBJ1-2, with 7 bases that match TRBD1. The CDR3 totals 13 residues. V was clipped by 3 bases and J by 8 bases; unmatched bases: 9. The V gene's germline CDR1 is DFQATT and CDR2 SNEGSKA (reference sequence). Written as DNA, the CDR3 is TGCAGTGCTAGTCAACCAGGGGGTATGGGCTACACCTTC. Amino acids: CSASQPGGMGYTF.

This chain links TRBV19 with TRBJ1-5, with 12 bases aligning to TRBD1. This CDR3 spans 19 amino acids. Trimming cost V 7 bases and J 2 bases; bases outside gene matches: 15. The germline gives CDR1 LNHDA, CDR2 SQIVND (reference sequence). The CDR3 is CASKSRGQGAFIGNQPQHF. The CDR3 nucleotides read TGTGCCAGTAAAAGTAGGGGACAGGGGGCATTCATCGGCAATCAGCCCCAGCATTTT. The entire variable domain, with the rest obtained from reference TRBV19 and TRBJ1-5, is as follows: DGGITQSPKYLFRKEGQNVTLSCEQNLNHDAMYWYRQDPGQGLRLIYYSQIVNDFQKGDIAEGYSVSREKKESFPLTVTSAQKNPTAFYLCASKSRGQGAFIGNQPQHFGDGTRLSIL.

The CDR3 spells CAWSPDSNQPQHF. In nucleotides, the CDR3 is TGTGCCTGGAGTCCAGATAGCAATCAGCCCCAGCATTTT. The chain is built from TRBV30 and TRBJ1-5; the D is unclear. This CDR3 region has 13 residues. Germline V gene sequence: CDR1 GTSNPN, CDR2 SVGIG (reference sequence). V gave up 2 bases and J gave up 0 bases, with 5 bases separating them.